The T cell receptor beta chain under discussion was sequenced for a study of T cell responses to AZD1222 COVID-19 vaccine. Study observations and caveats: Across the whole spike, CD4 TCRs peaked at regions 160-218 and 743-854.

Measured with immunoSEQ multiplex PCR; TCRdb has only the in-frame clones, and not every one. The sample lists approximately 99,000 clones; roughly 90% were seen once. The CDR3 is made up of 15 amino acids. V lost 0 bases and J 4 bases, leaving 12 bases between the germline ends. Germline V CDR1 and CDR2: LGHNA, YSLEER. As for this clone: Antigen unknown.

The source material was peripheral blood, sampled on day 0 of MenACWY control vaccination. The chain joins TRBV4-3 to TRBJ1-2; D uncertain. The origin of this receptor is an adult in good health. The CDR3 reads CASSQEIWQIYGYTF. The CDR3 nucleotides are TGCGCCAGCAGCCAAGAAATATGGCAGATCTATGGCTACACCTTC.